The 29 T cell receptor beta chains below come from one sample, sequenced in a study of beta chain features in type 1 diabetes. Study-wide results and caveats: Patients with Type 1 diabetes showed moderately but significantly shorter TCRB CDR3s in all four CD4+ subsets.

The entirety of the isolated RNA underwent reverse transcription, so expressed TCRB transcripts were sequenced. Measured with immunoSEQ multiplex PCR; TCRdb has only the in-frame clones, and not every one. Of roughly 24,000 clones listed, approximately 69% are singletons. No antigen is known for these receptors. Sample: Tregs from blood. These receptors all stem from a man aged 18 to 30 with type 1 diabetes.

The chain carries TRBV10-3 and TRBJ2-3; 10 bases are shared with TRBD1. The CDR3 length is 15 residues. The ends lost 6 bases at V and 1 base at J; junction bases unmatched: 4. Germline values: CDR1 ENHRY, CDR2 SYGVKD. The CDR3 bases are TGTGCCATCAGATTGACAGGGGGCGGCACAGATACGCAGTATTTT. As protein: CAIRLTGGGTDTQYF.

The J gene is TRBJ2-2, the V gene TRBV11-2; maybe TRBD2 (6 bases). CDR1 is SGHAT, CDR2 FQNNGV, per germline. This CDR3 contains 19 residues. V was cut by 0 bases and J by 2 bases, with 19 bases left in between. DNA for the CDR3: TGTGCCAGCAGCTTAGATTTCCGTCTGGCGGGGCCAAACACCGGGGAGCTGTTTTTT. Encoded protein: CASSLDFRLAGPNTGELFF.

As DNA, the CDR3 is TGTGCCAGCAGCCATCACCCAGGGAACACTGAAGCTTTCTTT. It translates to CASSHHPGNTEAFF. V gene TRBV4-2 combines with J gene TRBJ1-1; D is undetermined. Germline V gene lookup returns CDR1 LGHNA and CDR2 YNFKEQ. This CDR3 has 14 amino acids. Trimming shortened V by 3 bases and J by 1 base, and 9 bases separated the two germline ends.

The table lists this clone with a few counts. The V and J genes are TRBV10-3 and TRBJ2-1, with 8 bases aligning to TRBD2. Germline-derived CDR1 and CDR2 are ENHRY and SYGVKD. V trimming: 6 bases; J trimming: 2 bases; junction bases outside the gene matches: 15. The CDR3 is made up of 18 amino acids. The CDR3 here is CAIRPGLASRIPYNEQFF. The CDR3 coding sequence is TGTGCCATCAGGCCAGGACTAGCATCTCGTATCCCCTACAATGAGCAGTTCTTC.

This rearrangement joins TRBV28 to TRBJ1-4; D is ambiguous. The CDR3 has 13 residues. Germline CDR1 reads MDHEN; CDR2 reads SYDVKM. V was trimmed by 5 bases and J by 5 bases, leaving 9 bases between them. The CDR3 nucleotides are TGTGCCAGCAGTCGGACGGGAAATGAAAAACTGTTTTTT. Translation: CASSRTGNEKLFF.

Written as DNA, the CDR3 is TGTGCCAGCAGTGAATACGGGACTAGTAAAGAGACCCAGTACTTC. Protein: CASSEYGTSKETQYF. The rearrangement links TRBV25-1 to TRBJ2-5; 8 bases line up with TRBD2. The V gene's germline CDR1 is MGHDK and CDR2 SYGVNS. The CDR3 length is 15 residues. J lost 3 bases, V lost 0 bases, and 3 bases had no gene match.

This chain connects TRBV6-5 to TRBJ1-2; no clear D. The length of the CDR3 is 13 residues. The V and J ends lost 2 bases and 7 bases respectively, with 11 bases between them. The germline gives CDR1 MNHEY, CDR2 SVGAGI. This CDR3 reads CASSYLGVRGYTF. Written as DNA, the CDR3 is TGTGCCAGCAGTTACCTCGGGGTGCGTGGCTACACCTTC.

The chain joins TRBV11-1 to TRBJ2-7, with TRBD1 matching 8 bases. The CDR3 loop spans 13 amino acids. V lost 6 bases, J lost 5 bases, and 6 bases stayed unmatched. Germline V gives CDR1 SGHAT, CDR2 FQDESV (reference sequence). The DNA of the CDR3 is TGTGCCAGCAGGTCACAGGGGGTTAACGAGCAGTACTTC. Translation gives CASRSQGVNEQYF. Looking up the rest from reference TRBV11-1 and TRBJ2-7 gives the full variable domain: EAEVAQSPRYKITEKSQAVAFWCDPISGHATLYWYRQILGQGPELLVQFQDESVVDDSQLPKDRFSAERLKGVDSTLKIQPAELGDSAMYLCASRSQGVNEQYFGPGTRLTVT.

This clone was observed a few times. This chain uses TRBV5-1 with TRBJ2-3; D call uncertain. CDR1 is SGHRS, CDR2 YFSETQ, per germline. The CDR3 extends over 12 amino acids. V lost 1 base and J 3 bases, leaving 3 bases between the germline ends. The CDR3 DNA reads as TGCGCCAGCAGCTTGCAAACAGATACGCAGTATTTT. Amino acid sequence: CASSLQTDTQYF.

This chain uses TRBV11-2 with TRBJ1-1, with no clear D. Germline loops: CDR1 SGHAT, CDR2 FQNNGV. Trimming left V 0 bases short and J 1 base short, with 3 bases between. This CDR3 contains 13 residues. CDR3 region: CASSLDRNTEAFF. The CDR3 DNA sequence: TGTGCCAGCAGCTTAGACAGGAACACTGAAGCTTTCTTT.

The gene calls are TRBV2 and TRBJ2-4, with 7 bases that match TRBD1. V lost 5 bases, J lost 6 bases, and 1 base stayed unmatched. This CDR3 is 12 amino acids long. The germline V gene encodes CDR1 SNHLY and CDR2 FYNNEI. DNA for the CDR3: TGTGCCAGCAGTAGACAGGGAAACATTCAGTACTTC. It yields the protein CASSRQGNIQYF.

This rearrangement joins TRBV15 to TRBJ1-4; 7 bases are a match to TRBD1. The CDR3 loop spans 13 amino acids. The V gene end was trimmed by 7 bases and the J gene end by 5 bases; junction bases not matched to a gene: 4. Germline values: CDR1 LNHNV, CDR2 YYDKDF (reference sequence). CDR3 in DNA: TGTGCCACCACCCAGGACAGGAATGAAAAACTGTTTTTT. It specifies CATTQDRNEKLFF.

The chain combines TRBV6-1 with TRBJ1-5; 7 nucleotides match TRBD1. Germline V lookup: CDR1 MNHNS, CDR2 SASEGT. Germline trimming cut 1 base from V and 2 bases from J; bases unmatched to any gene: 5. The CDR3 spans 16 residues. Written as DNA, the CDR3 is TGTGCCAGCAGTGAAGGTTACAGGGGTGGCAATCAGCCCCAGCATTTT. Translation gives CASSEGYRGGNQPQHF.

The chain has TRBV6-6 and TRBJ2-7; 9 bases are a match to TRBD1. The CDR3 is 14 amino acids. After removal of 2 bases from V and 7 bases from J, the junction contained 6 bases not matched to a gene. Germline V gives CDR1 MNHNY, CDR2 SVGAGI (reference sequence). CDR3 bases: TGTGCCAGCAGTTACGGGACAGGGTCGAGGGAGCAGTACTTC. It is translated as CASSYGTGSREQYF.

This chain connects TRBV7-9 to TRBJ1-5; no clear D. Trimming left V 3 bases short and J 6 bases short, with 9 bases between. The germline V gene encodes CDR1 SEHNR and CDR2 FQNEAQ (reference sequence). The CDR3 covers 13 residues. In nucleotides, the CDR3 is TGTGCCAGCAGCTTTGAGGGCTCTCAGCCCCAGCATTTT. Translated: CASSFEGSQPQHF.

The rearrangement uses TRBV30 and TRBJ2-2, with TRBD1 matching 8 bases. CDR1 is GTSNPN and CDR2 is SVGIG in the germline V gene (reference sequence). V shed 5 bases, J shed 3 bases, and the junction held 8 bases outside the gene matches. The CDR3 runs 15 residues. CDR3 DNA: TGTGCCTGGCAGTCGGGACAGGCGGACACCGGGGAGCTGTTTTTT. Amino acid sequence: CAWQSGQADTGELFF.

This clone has only one observation. V usage is TRBV7-2 and J usage is TRBJ2-7; D gene uncertain. Germline CDR1 SGHTA, CDR2 FQGNSA. Trimming removed 2 bases at V and 1 base at J, with 6 bases between. This CDR3 region has 13 residues. The CDR3 DNA reads TGTGCCAGCAGCTTACCGGTTTCCTACGAGCAGTACTTC. Encoded protein: CASSLPVSYEQYF.

Details on this clone: Other nucleotide sequences from this sample produce the same CDR3. V usage is TRBV6-5 and J usage is TRBJ2-3; TRBD2 agrees at 10 bases. In germline, CDR1 is MNHEY, CDR2 SVGAGI. This CDR3 is built from 13 residues. V trimming: 6 bases; J trimming: 4 bases; junction bases outside the gene matches: 1. The CDR3 spells CASRSGGADTQYF. CDR3 DNA: TGTGCCAGCAGAAGCGGGGGGGCAGATACGCAGTATTTT.

This clone was found a few times. This chain uses TRBV29-1 with TRBJ1-2, with a weak D call TRBD1 (6 bases). Germline loops: CDR1 SQVTM, CDR2 ANQGSEA. Trimming left V 0 bases short and J 8 bases short, with 13 bases between. The length of the CDR3 is 13 residues. The CDR3 DNA is TGCAGCGTTGAAGATCCGGGGGGACACGGCTACACCTTC. Amino acids: CSVEDPGGHGYTF.

The rearrangement uses TRBV5-1 and TRBJ2-1; TRBD2 matches at 10 bases. V lost 1 base, J lost 7 bases, and 8 bases stayed unmatched. Germline V lookup: CDR1 SGHRS, CDR2 YFSETQ. This CDR3 spans 16 amino acids. The CDR3 DNA reads TGCGCCAGCAGCTTGACACTAGCGGGGAGGCGTAATGAGCAGTTCTTC. This gives the protein CASSLTLAGRRNEQFF. Variable domain in full (rest from reference TRBV5-1 and TRBJ2-1): KAGVTQTPRYLIKTRGQQVTLSCSPISGHRSVSWYQQTPGQGLQFLFEYFSETQRNKGNFPGRFSGRQFSNSRSEMNVSTLELGDSALYLCASSLTLAGRRNEQFFGPGTRLTVL.

The chain employs TRBV6-1 and TRBJ2-3, with D perhaps matching TRBD1 (5 bases). This CDR3 spans 14 amino acids. CDR1 and CDR2 (germline): MNHNS, SASEGT. V dropped 1 base and J dropped 3 bases, with 8 bases sitting between them. In nucleotides, the CDR3 is TGTGCCAGCAGTGAAGGGGGCCGTACAGATACGCAGTATTTT. Protein product: CASSEGGRTDTQYF.

V is TRBV5-5 and J is TRBJ2-3, with 10 bases that match TRBD2. CDR1 and CDR2 from the germline V gene are SGHKS and YYEKEE (reference sequence). Unmatched junction bases numbered 13, after V lost 4 bases and J lost 5 bases. The CDR3 runs to 17 residues. CDR3 sequence reads: CASSPQRGGLYRDTQYF. The CDR3 nucleotides read TGTGCCAGCAGCCCCCAGCGGGGGGGCCTCTACAGAGATACGCAGTATTTT.

The chain carries TRBV12-5 and TRBJ2-3, with D perhaps matching TRBD2 (6 bases). Germline-derived CDR1 and CDR2 are LGHNT and FRNRAP. The V end was cut by 5 bases, the J end by 6 bases, with 24 bases between. The CDR3 runs 17 residues. This CDR3 is CASGRLLPGLGMDTQYF. In DNA form, the CDR3 reads TGTGCTAGTGGTCGCCTACTTCCGGGACTGGGCATGGATACGCAGTATTTT.

This chain joins TRBV9 and TRBJ2-2; TRBD1 matches 9 bases. The CDR3 contains 17 residues. CDR1 and CDR2 (germline): SGDLS, YYNGEE. Trimming took 4 bases from V and 3 from J; bases not matched to a gene: 10. CDR3 in amino acids: CASSTLYRGLDTGELFF. Here the CDR3 DNA reads TGTGCCAGCAGCACCCTGTACAGGGGGCTCGACACCGGGGAGCTGTTTTTT.

This clone was seen only once. This chain links TRBV10-3 with TRBJ2-1; 7 nucleotides agree with TRBD2. J lost 8 bases, V lost 6 bases, and 10 bases had no gene match. The V gene's germline CDR1 is ENHRY and CDR2 SYGVKD. The length of the CDR3 is 14 residues. DNA of the CDR3: TGTGCCATCAGGAGCGGGATGGGATCGGATGAGCAGTTCTTC. Its translation: CAIRSGMGSDEQFF.

The chain links TRBV6-5 to TRBJ2-7, with D possibly matching TRBD2 (5 bases). Germline CDR1 reads MNHEY; CDR2 reads SVGAGI. Trimming took 3 bases from V and 2 from J, leaving 11 bases between them. This CDR3 has 14 amino acids. The CDR3 region has the DNA TGTGCCAGCAGTTATGCGGACTGGACCTACGAGCAGTACTTC. Protein product: CASSYADWTYEQYF.

This clone has just a few counts. The CDR3 loop is CASSTRETQYF. For the CDR3, the DNA is TGTGCCAGCAGCACGAGGGAGACCCAGTACTTC. The rearrangement joins TRBV2 to TRBJ2-5; D unclear. This CDR3 contains 11 residues. Germline-derived CDR1 and CDR2 are SNHLY and FYNNEI. Trimming cost V 6 bases and J 5 bases, with 7 bases left between them.

To note about this clone: The CDR3 does not close with the conserved phenylalanine or tryptophan, likely indicating a read error. V is TRBV5-1 and J is TRBJ2-7, with 10 bases aligning to TRBD2. Trimming at V came to 2 bases and at J to 4 bases, leaving 9 bases not matched to a gene. The CDR3 length is 16 residues. The germline V gene encodes CDR1 SGHRS and CDR2 YFSETQ. The CDR3 DNA reads TGCGCCAGCAGCTTCAACGCCCAGCGGGAGGGTTACGAGCAGTACCTC. Translation: CASSFNAQREGYEQYL.

The chain is built from TRBV29-1 and TRBJ2-3; D gene ambiguous. V was pared by 5 bases and J by 5 bases, with 8 bases between. Germline loops: CDR1 SQVTM, CDR2 ANQGSEA. The CDR3 is 11 residues long. CDR3 sequence: CSVSFGDTQYF. As DNA, the CDR3 is TGCAGCGTTTCATTCGGAGATACGCAGTATTTT.